This TCR beta chain appears in the sequencing data of a study of human T cells and chemical hapten exposure. The overall study: Slight differences in pooled library volume were the main source of varying TCR yields across samples.

The CDR3 spans 13 residues. The germline CDR1 and CDR2 sequences are SQVTM and ANQGSEA. The V and J ends lost 5 bases and 7 bases respectively, with 15 bases between them. Time point: patch test 1, 2 weeks after DPC sensitization. The treatment was: therapeutic diphenylcyclopropenone sensitization with weekly scalp DPC. In TCRdb, the RACE reads were re-called with MiXCR into one record per CDR3 protein. The table lists about 380,000 distinct CDR3 sequences, more than 4.5% of them singletons, with 2% to 2.5% in the top ten. The sample holds many counts of this clonotype. The TCR was taken from a woman in her forties or fifties with alopecia areata. Some clones in this sample may be carry-over from other donors' samples. The chain combines TRBV29-1 with TRBJ1-5; the D gene is possibly TRBD1 (5 bases). Sequencing used whole blood, obtained in connection with sensitization to the hapten diphenylcyclopropenone (DPC). The CDR3 region is CSVTTEVGQPQHF. The CDR3 DNA reads as TGCAGCGTTACGACAGAGGTTGGGCAGCCCCAGCATTTT.